The 21 T cell receptor beta chains listed next were all sequenced from one sample in a study of blood T cell repertoires in COVID-19. The repertoire was sequenced with immunoSEQ multiplex PCR; TCRdb's copy has only in-frame clones and lacks some. The sample includes 200,000 to 300,000 clones, around 90% of them seen just once. Sequenced material: peripheral blood. These receptors came from a human donor in a cohort sampled during active COVID-19.

The chain couples TRBV28 to TRBJ2-7; TRBD2 agrees at 14 bases. The CDR3 runs to 20 residues. Per the germline V gene, CDR1 is MDHEN and CDR2 is SYDVKM. V trimming: 4 bases; J trimming: 3 bases; junction bases outside the gene matches: 17. CDR3 loop: CASSSLLHGTSGSLNYEQYF. The CDR3 DNA sequence: TGTGCCAGCAGTTCTCTCTTACATGGGACTAGCGGGAGTCTTAACTACGAGCAGTACTTC.

The chain is built from TRBV18 and TRBJ1-1; 11 nucleotides agree with TRBD1. CDR3 length: 16 amino acids. CDR1 KGHSH and CDR2 LQKENI come from the germline V gene. V dropped 3 bases and J dropped 4; count of bases not matched to a gene: 7. The chain's CDR3 is CASSPPHGTGGTEAFF. The CDR3 DNA follows: TGTGCCAGCTCACCTCCCCATGGGACAGGGGGCACTGAAGCTTTCTTT.

This sequence joins TRBV12-3 or TRBV12-4 and TRBJ2-7; D possibly corresponds to TRBD1 (5 bases). V was pared by 3 bases and J by 11 bases, with 11 bases between. The CDR3 covers 11 residues. In DNA form, the CDR3 reads TGTGCCAGCAGTTTTGGGGCAGTGGAGTACTTC. It is translated as CASSFGAVEYF.

The chain uses TRBV7-9 and TRBJ1-1; the D gene is possibly TRBD1 (6 bases). The V and J ends lost 5 bases and 7 bases respectively, with 23 bases between them. Germline values: CDR1 SEHNR, CDR2 FQNEAQ (reference sequence). The CDR3 runs 16 residues. The CDR3 DNA follows: TGTGCCAGCAGCCCTGCCGCAGGGGCTGGTTTTGATGAAGCTTTCTTT. Translating gives CASSPAAGAGFDEAFF.

This clone was seen only a few times. The genes are TRBV9 and TRBJ1-2; 9 nucleotides align to TRBD1. V gave up 7 bases and J gave up 4 bases; unmatched junction bases: 8. Looked up from germline, CDR1 is SGDLS and CDR2 is YYNGEE. The CDR3 runs 14 residues. In DNA form, the CDR3 reads TGTGCCAGCCCGCCAGGACAGGGGCTCTATGGCTACACCTTC. It specifies CASPPGQGLYGYTF.

In its sample, this clone was seen a few times. This rearrangement joins TRBV7-9 to TRBJ1-1; a possible D gene is TRBD1 (6 bases). There are 14 residues in the CDR3. The germline V and J ends were trimmed by 6 bases and 7 bases, with 18 bases remaining between them. The V gene's germline CDR1 is SEHNR and CDR2 FQNEAQ (reference sequence). CDR3 coding DNA: TGTGCCAGCAGTTGGGGGGGCACAGAGCTTGAAGCTTTCTTT. It yields the protein CASSWGGTELEAFF. The variable domain in full, completed from reference TRBV7-9 and TRBJ1-1, reads DTGVSQNPRHKITKRGQNVTFRCDPISEHNRLYWYRQTLGQGPEFLTYFQNEAQLEKSRLLSDRFSAERPKGSFSTLEIQRTEQGDSAMYLCASSWGGTELEAFFGQGTRLTVV.

This sequence joins TRBV4-1 and TRBJ2-3; no clear D gene. V lost 0 bases and J lost 1, with 5 bases in between. The CDR3 is 14 amino acids. The germline V gene has CDR1 MGHRA and CDR2 YSYEKL. CDR3 protein: CASSQDPGTDTQYF. The CDR3 nucleotides read TGCGCCAGCAGCCAAGATCCGGGCACAGATACGCAGTATTTT.

The J gene is TRBJ1-1, the V gene TRBV6-5; 11 bases agree with TRBD1. V was pared by 6 bases and J by 5 bases, with 8 bases of the junction left unmatched. Germline values: CDR1 MNHEY, CDR2 SVGAGI. The CDR3 runs to 15 residues. The CDR3 DNA follows: TGTGCCAGCAGCGGGGGGACAGGGGGTAGGACTGAAGCTTTCTTT. Amino acids: CASSGGTGGRTEAFF.

The chain uses TRBV25-1 and TRBJ1-2; D unclear. The V end was cut by 5 bases, the J end by 6 bases, with 19 bases between. The CDR3 has 15 amino acids. The germline gives CDR1 MGHDK, CDR2 SYGVNS. This CDR3 reads CASSLMDPGWDGYTF. The DNA of the CDR3 is TGTGCCAGCAGTCTCATGGACCCGGGGTGGGATGGCTACACCTTC.

The V gene is TRBV7-2, the J gene TRBJ1-4, with D perhaps TRBD1 (6 bases). There are 15 residues in the CDR3. In germline, CDR1 is SGHTA, CDR2 FQGNSA. Between the trimmed V and J ends, which lost 1 base and 8 bases, there was a span of 14 bases. The CDR3 here is CASSLDRYRDEKLFF. The CDR3 DNA reads TGTGCCAGCAGCTTAGACCGGTACAGGGACGAAAAACTGTTTTTT.

This chain joins TRBV9 and TRBJ2-3; TRBD2 agrees at 7 bases. The V segment lost 0 bases and the J segment 4 bases; nucleotides outside the gene matches: 8. The CDR3 covers 16 residues. Germline CDR1 SGDLS, CDR2 YYNGEE. CDR3 sequence reads: CASSVGVGRGSDTQYF. The DNA of the CDR3 is TGTGCCAGCAGCGTAGGGGTGGGGCGGGGGTCAGATACGCAGTATTTT.

The chain carries TRBV4-1 and TRBJ2-7; no clear D. This CDR3 is 13 amino acids long. Looked up from germline, CDR1 is MGHRA and CDR2 is YSYEKL. V lost 3 bases, J lost 2 bases, and 8 bases lay in between. Written as DNA, the CDR3 is TGCGCCAGCAGCCAGCGACTCGCCTACGAGCAGTACTTC. As protein: CASSQRLAYEQYF.

This clone was counted only a few times. The genes are TRBV11-2 and TRBJ1-5; weak D call: TRBD1 (6 bases). Germline V gene lookup returns CDR1 SGHAT and CDR2 FQNNGV. The CDR3 covers 14 residues. The V gene lost 4 bases and the J gene lost 3 bases, with 10 bases spanning the gap. The CDR3 nucleotides are TGTGCCAGCAGCTACGACAGGAACAATCAGCCCCAGCATTTT. It codes for CASSYDRNNQPQHF.

This chain joins TRBV7-2 and TRBJ1-5, with TRBD1 matching 7 bases. The CDR3 loop spans 16 amino acids. The germline V gene encodes CDR1 SGHTA and CDR2 FQGNSA. Germline trimming cut 2 bases from V and 4 bases from J; bases unmatched to any gene: 8. CDR3 sequence: CASSLLYGQVNQPQHF. As DNA, the CDR3 is TGTGCCAGCAGCTTACTCTACGGACAGGTGAATCAGCCCCAGCATTTT.

DNA of the CDR3: TGTGCCAGCAGTATTACAAGTTCCAATCAGCCCCAGCATTTT. Amino acid sequence: CASSITSSNQPQHF. The chain carries TRBV6-5 and TRBJ1-5; D is unresolved. The CDR3 has 14 residues. Germline values: CDR1 MNHEY, CDR2 SVGAGI. Between the trimmed V and J ends, which lost 5 bases and 3 bases, there was a span of 11 bases.

V is TRBV29-1 and J is TRBJ1-1, with TRBD1 identical over 10 bases. The CDR3 consists of 16 residues. With V trimmed by 1 base and J by 6 bases, 11 bases remained unmatched. In germline, CDR1 is SQVTM, CDR2 ANQGSEA. CDR3 in amino acids: CSVEAYLDRGSSEAFF. The CDR3 DNA is TGCAGCGTTGAAGCCTACCTGGACAGGGGGAGTTCTGAAGCTTTCTTT.

The CDR3 spells CASSHTTGFYAEAFF. CDR3 in DNA: TGCGCCAGCAGCCATACCACAGGGTTCTACGCTGAAGCTTTCTTT. This chain links TRBV4-3 with TRBJ1-1; tentatively, D is TRBD1 (6 bases). This CDR3 is 15 amino acids long. CDR1 is LGHNA, CDR2 YSLEER, per germline. Trimming took off 3 bases at V and 6 bases at J, with 17 bases between the two ends.

This clone was observed a few times. The chain uses TRBV9 and TRBJ2-7, with 8 bases fitting TRBD1. Looked up from germline, CDR1 is SGDLS and CDR2 is YYNGEE. This CDR3 is built from 15 residues. Trimming at V came to 0 bases and at J to 6 bases, leaving 8 bases not matched to a gene. The CDR3 DNA sequence: TGTGCCAGCAGCGTAGAGGCAGGGGGCTTTCGCGAGCAGTACTTC. Protein sequence: CASSVEAGGFREQYF.

V usage is TRBV7-2 and J usage is TRBJ1-5; weak D call: TRBD1 (6 bases). The V end was cut by 4 bases, the J end by 6 bases, with 16 bases between. Germline assignment: CDR1 SGHTA and CDR2 FQGNSA. The length of the CDR3 is 15 residues. DNA of the CDR3: TGTGCCAGCAGCTATACGCACAGGGCGGGTCAGCCCCAGCATTTT. Protein: CASSYTHRAGQPQHF. Drawing the rest from reference TRBV7-2 and TRBJ1-5, the complete variable domain is GAGVSQSPSNKVTEKGKDVELRCDPISGHTALYWYRQSLGQGLEFLIYFQGNSAPDKSGLPSDRFSAERTGGSVSTLTIQRTQQEDSAVYLCASSYTHRAGQPQHFGDGTRLSIL.

The chain links TRBV29-1 to TRBJ1-1, with 7 bases that match TRBD1. From germline, CDR1 is SQVTM and CDR2 ANQGSEA. The V and J ends lost 3 bases and 0 bases, in that order; junction bases with no gene match: 4. The CDR3 consists of 14 residues. CDR3 nucleotide sequence: TGCAGCGTTGATACAGGGGTTTTGAACACTGAAGCTTTCTTT. The encoded protein is CSVDTGVLNTEAFF. The complete variable domain, with remaining parts taken from reference TRBV29-1 and TRBJ1-1, reads SAVISQKPSRDICQRGTSLTIQCQVDSQVTMMFWYRQQPGQSLTLIATANQGSEATYESGFVIDKFPISRPNLTFSTLTVSNMSPEDSSIYLCSVDTGVLNTEAFFGQGTRLTVV.

In its sample, this clone was seen a few times. This chain links TRBV19 with TRBJ2-3; D remains ambiguous. V was clipped by 1 base and J by 0 bases, with 11 bases between them. Germline CDR1 is LNHDA and CDR2 is SQIVND (reference sequence). CDR3 length equals 16 residues. This chain's CDR3 is CASSIARHPSTDTQYF. Here the CDR3 DNA reads TGTGCCAGTAGTATAGCGAGGCACCCGAGCACAGATACGCAGTATTTT.